One and the same sample provided the 21 T cell receptor beta chains below, sequenced in a study of blood T cells in healthy people across ages. For the second PCR, which ran for about 6 to 11 cycles, a sample-barcoded 5' primer and a J-beta primer mix were used. TCRdb redid the calling of the 5' RACE reads with MiXCR, one entry per CDR3 protein. Of fewer than 1,000,000 distinct CDR3 sequences in the sample, about 46% were seen once. Material for sequencing was blood. These receptors were obtained from a man at least 80 years old in good health.

This clonotype was seen only a few times. This chain connects TRBV7-2 to TRBJ2-7; no definite D call. Trimming took off 4 bases at V and 3 bases at J, with 10 bases between the two ends. This CDR3 is built from 13 residues. Germline-derived CDR1 and CDR2 are SGHTA and FQGNSA. The CDR3 sequence is CASSSGPLYEQYF. The CDR3 region has the DNA TGTGCCAGCAGCTCGGGCCCACTCTACGAGCAGTACTTC.

The CDR3 DNA reads as TGTGCCACCAGTGCCAGCCAACTAGCGGACTACAATGAGCAGTTCTTC. Protein: CATSASQLADYNEQFF. The chain employs TRBV24-1 and TRBJ2-1, with 8 bases matching TRBD2. The germline V gene encodes CDR1 KGHDR and CDR2 SFDVKD. The CDR3 consists of 16 residues. The J segment lost 3 bases and the V segment lost 5 bases, leaving 8 bases of the junction unmatched.

V is TRBV4-1 and J is TRBJ2-7; D unresolved. V was cut by 1 base and J by 1 base, with 14 bases left in between. The CDR3 extends over 16 amino acids. Germline V gene data show CDR1 as MGHRA and CDR2 as YSYEKL. CDR3 DNA sequence: TGCGCCAGCAGCCAAGGGTTGGCGGTTCCTTCCTACGAGCAGTACTTC. Its protein is CASSQGLAVPSYEQYF.

This clonotype was seen ten or more times. The rearrangement joins TRBV19 to TRBJ2-3; weak D call: TRBD2 (6 bases). Germline values: CDR1 LNHDA, CDR2 SQIVND (reference sequence). Trimming shortened V by 2 bases and J by 5 bases, and 11 bases separated the two germline ends. CDR3 size: 14 residues. The CDR3 loop reads CASSITHGRDTQYF. In nucleotides, the CDR3 is TGTGCCAGTAGTATAACCCACGGGAGAGATACGCAGTATTTT.

This clonotype was recorded a few times. This chain joins TRBV29-1 and TRBJ2-5; perhaps D is TRBD1 or TRBD2 (5 bases each). Trimming pared 4 bases from V and 11 bases from J, leaving 14 bases between. Germline V CDR1 and CDR2: SQVTM, ANQGSEA. The length of the CDR3 is 11 residues. This CDR3 reads CSVGGKHEQYF. The CDR3 nucleotides read TGCAGCGTTGGGGGGAAACATGAGCAGTACTTC.

The chain carries TRBV7-9 and TRBJ1-2, with D possibly TRBD1 on 6 matching bases. V lost 6 bases to trimming and J lost 9 bases, with 14 bases between them. This CDR3 region has 12 residues. Germline CDR1 and CDR2: SEHNR and FQNEAQ (reference sequence). The CDR3: CASSQGQRRYTF. The CDR3 DNA sequence: TGTGCCAGCAGTCAAGGACAGAGGCGCTACACCTTC. The full variable domain, in which reference TRBV7-9 and TRBJ1-2 provide the parts outside the CDR3, is DTGVSQNPRHKITKRGQNVTFRCDPISEHNRLYWYRQTLGQGPEFLTYFQNEAQLEKSRLLSDRFSAERPKGSFSTLEIQRTEQGDSAMYLCASSQGQRRYTFGSGTRLTVV.

In its sample, this clonotype was seen once. This chain uses TRBV28 with TRBJ2-3; 10 positions agree with TRBD2. CDR1 MDHEN and CDR2 SYDVKM come from the germline V gene. V lost 5 bases and J lost 2; bases outside the gene matches: 10. The CDR3 is 17 residues long. The CDR3 nucleotides are TGTGCCAGCAGTGATGTGCTAGCGGGGGATTACACAGATACGCAGTATTTT. This encodes CASSDVLAGDYTDTQYF. The full variable domain, its missing parts supplied by reference TRBV28 and TRBJ2-3, is DVKVTQSSRYLVKRTGEKVFLECVQDMDHENMFWYRQDPGLGLRLIYFSYDVKMKEKGDIPEGYSVSREKKERFSLILESASTNQTSMYLCASSDVLAGDYTDTQYFGPGTRLTVL.

The CDR3 is CASSSEPGRETQYF. The CDR3 bases are TGTGCCAGCAGCTCCGAACCAGGGCGAGAGACCCAGTACTTC. This rearrangement joins TRBV11-1 to TRBJ2-7, with D maybe TRBD1 (5 bases). The assigned J gene may be wrong: the sequence end matches TRBJ2-5 better. The CDR3 runs 14 residues. CDR1 and CDR2 (germline): SGHAT, FQDESV (reference sequence).

J is TRBJ2-1 and V is TRBV20-1, with TRBD2 matching 11 bases. The CDR3 is 17 residues long. Germline trimming cut 6 bases from V and 7 bases from J; bases unmatched to any gene: 17. Looked up from germline, CDR1 is DFQATT and CDR2 is SNEGSKA (reference sequence). The DNA of the CDR3 is TGCAGTGCCGCCATAGCCCGCGGGGCTAGCGGGGGGAATGAGCAGTTCTTC. Amino acids: CSAAIARGASGGNEQFF.

The table lists this clonotype with a few counts. The rearrangement links TRBV6-5 to TRBJ2-3, with a possible D match to TRBD1 (5 bases). This CDR3 comprises 13 residues. V lost 7 bases and J 4 bases, leaving 12 bases between the germline ends. The V gene's germline CDR1 is MNHEY and CDR2 SVGAGI. CDR3 sequence: CASKDQGPDTQYF. The DNA for the CDR3 is TGTGCCAGCAAGGACCAGGGCCCAGATACGCAGTATTTT.

V and J are TRBV24-1 and TRBJ1-2; no reliable D call. Trimming took 3 bases from V and 8 from J, leaving 15 bases between them. Germline V gene sequence: CDR1 KGHDR, CDR2 SFDVKD. The CDR3 consists of 14 residues. The CDR3 region is CATSDTKRRRGYTF. As DNA, the CDR3 is TGTGCCACCAGTGATACCAAGAGAAGAAGGGGCTACACCTTC.

A few counts support this clonotype. V usage is TRBV2 and J usage is TRBJ2-1; D is unresolved. The V gene's germline CDR1 is SNHLY and CDR2 FYNNEI. Between the trimmed V and J ends, which lost 4 bases and 8 bases, there was a span of 15 bases. This CDR3 has 14 amino acids. This CDR3 is CASSGARARDEQFF. CDR3 nucleotide sequence: TGTGCCAGCAGTGGAGCCAGAGCTCGGGATGAGCAGTTCTTC. Together with reference TRBV2 and TRBJ2-1, the CDR3 gives the full variable domain: EPEVTQTPSHQVTQMGQEVILRCVPISNHLYFYWYRQILGQKVEFLVSFYNNEISEKSEIFDDQFSVERPDGSNFTLKIRSTKLEDSAMYFCASSGARARDEQFFGPGTRLTVL.

This clonotype was counted a few times. The rearrangement joins TRBV20-1 to TRBJ1-2; 7 nucleotides agree with TRBD1. V lost 2 bases and J lost 5; bases outside the gene matches: 5. From germline, CDR1 is DFQATT and CDR2 SNEGSKA (reference sequence). This CDR3 comprises 13 residues. The CDR3 DNA reads as TGCAGTGCTAGACCGACAGGGTTTTATGGCTACACCTTC. Translation gives CSARPTGFYGYTF.

The genes are TRBV28 and TRBJ1-2; 8 bases agree with TRBD1. The junction had 9 bases not matched to a gene; V was cut back by 6 bases and J by 3 bases. The CDR3 has 15 residues. Germline loops: CDR1 MDHEN, CDR2 SYDVKM. The CDR3 bases are TGTGCCAGCAGGTCAGCCGGACAGGGTGACTATGGCTACACCTTC. This encodes CASRSAGQGDYGYTF.

This clonotype occurred a few times. This sequence joins TRBV7-3 and TRBJ2-7; D perhaps matches TRBD2 (6 bases). Germline CDR1 and CDR2: SGHTA and FQGTGA. The CDR3 runs to 16 residues. The ends were cut back, 5 bases at V and 2 bases at J, with 19 bases in the middle. The CDR3 here is CASSGGLGEVAYEQYF. CDR3 in DNA: TGTGCCAGCAGCGGCGGCTTGGGGGAGGTCGCCTACGAGCAGTACTTC.

This clonotype was seen repeatedly, ten times or more. CDR3 nucleotide sequence: TGTGCCAGCAGCTTGGCCGGACAGGGGGCAATGAACACTGAAGCTTTCTTT. Translating it yields CASSLAGQGAMNTEAFF. J is TRBJ1-1 and V is TRBV5-5, with TRBD1 matching 11 bases. The CDR3 sequence is 17 residues long. Germline-derived CDR1 and CDR2 are SGHKS and YYEKEE (reference sequence). V lost 0 bases, J lost 0 bases, and 4 bases stayed unmatched.

On this clonotype: A read error may account for a junction end that differs from germline. This chain uses TRBV6-1 with TRBJ1-1; the match to TRBD1 covers 8 bases. CDR3 size: 15 residues. The germline V gene has CDR1 MNHNS and CDR2 SASEGT. CDR3 residues: CASSEGAGGHTEAFF. Written as DNA, the CDR3 is TGTGCCAGCAGCGAAGGGGCAGGGGGCCACACTGAAGCTTTCTTT.

The chain couples TRBV11-3 to TRBJ2-3, with 8 positions matching TRBD2. Germline CDR1 reads SGHNT; CDR2 reads YENEEA. The junction had 16 bases not matched to a gene; V was cut back by 5 bases and J by 0 bases. This CDR3 is 19 amino acids long. The CDR3 loop is CASSPHPLSASGSTDTQYF. DNA for the CDR3: TGTGCCAGCAGCCCCCACCCACTATCGGCTAGCGGGAGCACAGATACGCAGTATTTT.

With respect to this clonotype: No DNA is shown, since the ends of the CDR3 on it are uncertain; the CDR3 is the one TCRdb lists. The chain combines TRBV2 with TRBJ1-5; TRBD1, the D gene given by the table, was not confirmed from the DNA. Termini included, the CDR3 measures 13 amino acids. Germline lookup yields CDR1 SNHLY and CDR2 FYNNEI. The CDR3: CASILGLSQPQHF.

This clonotype was seen a few times. This chain uses TRBV20-1 with TRBJ2-7, with TRBD1 matching 11 bases. Germline CDR1 DFQATT, CDR2 SNEGSKA (reference sequence). V was clipped by 6 bases and J by 5 bases; unmatched bases: 3. The CDR3 is 12 amino acids. In DNA, the CDR3 is TGCAGTGCGATGGGACAGGGGGACGAGCAGTACTTC. Translating gives CSAMGQGDEQYF.

This chain connects TRBV6-6 to TRBJ1-5; the match to TRBD1 covers 10 bases. V shed 5 bases, J shed 7 bases, and the junction held 11 bases outside the gene matches. Germline V gene lookup returns CDR1 MNHNY and CDR2 SVGAGI (reference sequence). This CDR3 spans 16 amino acids. The chain's CDR3 is CASSDGTGAGNQPQHF. The CDR3 DNA reads TGTGCCAGCAGTGATGGGACAGGGGCCGGAAACCAGCCCCAGCATTTT.